This note documents a single TCR beta chain sequence. Its antigen is currently unknown. Looked up from germline, CDR1 is MNHNS and CDR2 is SASEGT. Losses at the gene ends were 5 bases for V and 7 bases for J; bases not matched to a gene: 8. The CDR3 contains 14 residues. The sample belongs to a study of T cell responses to AZD1222 COVID-19 vaccine. Overall study: Pooling covered second doses at about 4 or about 12 weeks. Points from the study as a whole: Donors were chiefly white British, with a greater number of females, and clonal diversity was perhaps underestimated.

Generated by immunoSEQ multiplex PCR, the TCRdb table keeps only in-frame clones and is missing some. Of some 160,000 clones listed, around 90% are singletons. The TCR originated in an adult in good health. The material sequenced was peripheral blood, taken on day 0 of AZD1222 vaccination. The chain has TRBV6-1 and TRBJ1-2, with TRBD1 matching over 9 bases. The DNA of the CDR3 is TGTGCCAGCAGTCCGGGACAGGGCGTGTCTGGCTACACCTTC. Translation: CASSPGQGVSGYTF.